Below, one T cell receptor (beta chain) is given with its context. This CDR3 spans 15 amino acids. The V gene's germline CDR1 is SNHLY and CDR2 FYNNEI. The V end lost 4 bases, the J end lost 0 bases, and 11 bases lay between the germline ends. The data derive from a study of blood T cell repertoires in COVID-19. Study context: COVID-19 samples, acute and convalescent, were from the United States, Italy and Spain. The cDNA or gDNA used as material had been derived from T cells, B-cell-depleted T cells, or PBMCs.

In the source study's methods: From reference gene primer amplification, estimates of nucleated cell counts were derived. The table came from immunoSEQ multiplex PCR; TCRdb's copy has only in-frame clones and leaves some out. V, J and clone size are taken as reported in that table, and D and trimming were inferred from the DNA itself. The table includes roughly 30,000 clones, roughly 80% detected once. The TCR was taken from a woman aged 55-75 years with acute or convalescent COVID-19. Source material: peripheral blood. The chain carries TRBV2 and TRBJ2-3; D unresolved. CDR3 sequence: CASSAQYSSTDTQYF. DNA of the CDR3: TGTGCCAGCAGTGCCCAATACTCTAGCACAGATACGCAGTATTTT.